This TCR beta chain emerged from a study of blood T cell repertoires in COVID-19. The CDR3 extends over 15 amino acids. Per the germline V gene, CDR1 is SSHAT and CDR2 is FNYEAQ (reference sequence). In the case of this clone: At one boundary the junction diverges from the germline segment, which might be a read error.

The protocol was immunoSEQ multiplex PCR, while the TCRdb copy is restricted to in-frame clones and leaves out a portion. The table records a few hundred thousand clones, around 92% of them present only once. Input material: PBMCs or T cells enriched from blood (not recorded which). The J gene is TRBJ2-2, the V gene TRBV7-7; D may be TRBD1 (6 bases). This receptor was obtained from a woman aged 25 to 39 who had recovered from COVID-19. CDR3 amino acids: CASSLRDTNTGELFF. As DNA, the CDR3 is TGTGCTAGCAGCTTACGGGACACCAACACCGGGGAGCTGTTTTTT.